This T cell receptor beta chain was sequenced in a study of OX40 agonist ivuxolimab in advanced cancers. Study in general: In this cohort, patients received ivuxolimab, an agonistic anti-OX40 (CD134) antibody.

Study results and limitations: Normalized T-cell clonal expansion was also low in a subset of nonresponders.

For this clone: Its matching antigen is unknown.

The method was immunoSEQ multiplex PCR; TCRdb's version includes in-frame clones alone and lacks a portion of them. The data show 55,000 to 75,000 clones, approximately 86% seen once. The sequence was collected from an adult with an advanced solid tumor such as melanoma, head and neck, liver or kidney cancer. The input for sequencing was CD4+ or CD8+ T cells sorted from blood, taken in a trial of the OX40 agonist ivuxolimab.

The CDR3 region is CASSFGGAWQPQHF. The CDR3 DNA reads TGTGCCAGCAGCTTCGGGGGGGCCTGGCAGCCCCAGCATTTT. V usage is TRBV5-6 and J usage is TRBJ1-5, with D tentatively TRBD1 (6 bases). Between the trimmed V and J ends, which lost 2 bases and 7 bases, there was a span of 13 bases. This CDR3 is 14 amino acids long. Germline V gene lookup returns CDR1 SGHDT and CDR2 YYEEEE.